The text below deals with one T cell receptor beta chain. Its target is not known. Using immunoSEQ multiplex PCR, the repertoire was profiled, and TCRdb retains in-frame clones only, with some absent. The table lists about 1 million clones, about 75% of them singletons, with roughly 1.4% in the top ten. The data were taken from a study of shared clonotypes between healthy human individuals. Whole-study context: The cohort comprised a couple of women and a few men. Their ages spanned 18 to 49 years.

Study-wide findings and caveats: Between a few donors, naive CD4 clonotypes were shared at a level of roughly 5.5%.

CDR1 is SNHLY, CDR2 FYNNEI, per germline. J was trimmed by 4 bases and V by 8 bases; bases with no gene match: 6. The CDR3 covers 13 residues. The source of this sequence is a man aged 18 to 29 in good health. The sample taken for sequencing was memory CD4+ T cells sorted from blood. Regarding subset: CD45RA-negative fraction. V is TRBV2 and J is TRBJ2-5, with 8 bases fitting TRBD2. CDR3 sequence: CASVLGGGETQYF. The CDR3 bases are TGTGCCAGCGTCCTCGGGGGGGGAGAGACCCAGTACTTC. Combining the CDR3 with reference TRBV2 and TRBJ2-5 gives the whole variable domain EPEVTQTPSHQVTQMGQEVILRCVPISNHLYFYWYRQILGQKVEFLVSFYNNEISEKSEIFDDQFSVERPDGSNFTLKIRSTKLEDSAMYFCASVLGGGETQYFGPGTRLLVL.